The rows below give T cell receptor beta chains drawn from one sample of a study of OX40 agonist ivuxolimab in advanced cancers. Sequencing used immunoSEQ multiplex PCR; TCRdb keeps in-frame clones, though not all of them. The sample carries about 45,000 clones, about 86% recorded once. Here the sequenced sample was CD4+ or CD8+ T cells sorted from blood, taken in a trial of the OX40 agonist ivuxolimab. The receptors originated from an adult with an advanced solid tumor such as melanoma, head and neck, liver or kidney cancer. The CDR3 runs from the conserved cysteine through the conserved F or W. Fields, in order: J gene, V gene, CDR3 length, CDR3 protein.

TRBJ2-5	TRBV4-1	16	CASSVRGAGAQETQYF
TRBJ2-1	TRBV27	14	CASAGGGRRNEQFF
TRBJ2-3	TRBV7-9	14	CASSFRDSADTQYF
TRBJ1-5	TRBV4-3	15	CASSPTVLGNQPQHF
TRBJ1-5	TRBV10-1	13	CASSGGFVQPQHF
TRBJ1-1	TRBV6-1	14	CASSEDAGSTEAFF
TRBJ1-1	TRBV9	14	CASSLGTVNTEAFF
TRBJ1-2	TRBV5-8	14	CASTTGRVLLGYTF
TRBJ2-7	TRBV11-2	15	CASSYGTGPSYEQYF
TRBJ1-5	TRBV19	15	CASSIPGQINQPQHF
TRBJ2-1	TRBV10-3	14	CAIRGLAIYNEQFF
TRBJ1-2	TRBV28	11	CASSLRSGYTF
TRBJ2-3	TRBV2	15	CASSEVWQHTDTQYF
TRBJ1-5	TRBV30	13	CAWRDRGDQPQHF
TRBJ1-1	TRBV7-6	15	CASSLGEAGTTEAFF
TRBJ2-7	TRBV9	15	CASSVVTGGGYEQYF
TRBJ2-3	TRBV4-3	13	CASSSGGTDTQYF
TRBJ1-1	TRBV5-1	16	CASSLQPSGGITEAFF
TRBJ2-3	TRBV28	20	CASSLVSRLAGGQDTDTQYF
TRBJ2-7	TRBV6-6	15	CASSEGLAGAYEQYF
TRBJ2-6	TRBV11-2	14	CASSYSSGANVLTF
TRBJ2-7	TRBV10-3	17	CAISDLNPDTTTYEQYF
TRBJ2-2	TRBV27	13	CASSSGRAGELFF
TRBJ1-1	TRBV19	13	CASSINGNTEAFF
TRBJ2-1	TRBV7-6	15	CASSLDGGGANEQFF
TRBJ1-1	TRBV9	13	CASSTTRGTEAFF
TRBJ1-1	TRBV13	15	CASSSYRGLDTEAFF
TRBJ1-2	TRBV4-1	13	CASSPLGPYGYTF
TRBJ1-2	TRBV27	15	CASSPRGTVSYGYTF
TRBJ2-2	TRBV7-9	13	CASSFYFSGELFF
TRBJ1-2	TRBV9	17	CASSALSQGAVNYGYTF
TRBJ2-7	TRBV20-1	11	CSASQQYEQYF
TRBJ1-2	TRBV10-3	14	CAISETGKGNGYTF
TRBJ1-6	TRBV19	14	CASSGDRGDSPLHF
TRBJ1-4	TRBV6-5	15	CASSPKRRLNEKLFF
TRBJ1-6	TRBV19	20	CASSQGVTLPGKSYNSPLHF
TRBJ2-5	TRBV2	15	CASSDKGIGGETQYF
TRBJ2-7	TRBV7-9	13	CASSPGLVHEQYF
TRBJ1-2	TRBV7-9	13	CASSFGRNYGYTF
TRBJ2-7	TRBV14	21	CASSQDQGIGTSGRSFDEQYF
TRBJ2-3	TRBV28	15	CASSLSSGGSDTQYF
TRBJ2-5	TRBV7-2	15	CASNPGTGGEETQYF
TRBJ1-1	TRBV13	11	CASSRRYEAFF
TRBJ2-3	TRBV5-6	15	CASSLAGQFIMTQYF
TRBJ2-7	TRBV18	15	CASSSTRQDAYEQYF
TRBJ2-1	TRBV27	16	CASSLSGGNSYNEQFF
TRBJ1-2	TRBV5-6	17	CASSSSTGFYSNYGYTF
TRBJ1-2	TRBV15	15	CATSKAVPAGYGYTF
TRBJ2-1	TRBV12-5	19	CASGLGRTGGQFSYNEQFF
TRBJ2-5	TRBV5-1	17	CASSLELAGAAQETQYF
TRBJ2-2	TRBV15	18	CATSRDPSGGLVTGELFF
TRBJ1-4	TRBV9	16	CASSADRAPTNEKLFF
TRBJ2-3	TRBV6-5	16	CASSYSLGTSADTQYF